This TCR beta chain was captured by sequencing in a study of cytomegalovirus exposure and HLA in healthy donors. The PCR used 60 Vbeta and 13 Jbeta primers. Sequencing used immunoSEQ multiplex PCR; TCRdb keeps in-frame clones, though not all of them. The sample consists of 100,000 to 150,000 clones, about three quarters of them appearing once. General observations from the study: Using a false discovery rate of 0.05, a later analysis showed that some 16,000 TCR beta sequences were associated with HLA alleles. Presence/absence analyses took donor sequencing depth as roughly uniform.

Unmatched junction bases numbered 8, after V lost 10 bases and J lost 2 bases. Per the germline V gene, CDR1 is LNHDA and CDR2 is SQIVND (reference sequence). The CDR3 loop spans 14 amino acids. This clone was seen a handful of times. As yet, its antigen is unknown. The chain uses TRBV19 and TRBJ1-3, with 7 bases aligning to TRBD1. Sequencing was performed on PBMCs. The sequence derives from a human donor in good health. CDR3 sequence (DNA): TGTGCCACTTCCCCGGGACAGCCTGGAAACACCATATATTTT. It specifies CATSPGQPGNTIYF. Variable domain in full (rest from reference TRBV19 and TRBJ1-3): DGGITQSPKYLFRKEGQNVTLSCEQNLNHDAMYWYRQDPGQGLRLIYYSQIVNDFQKGDIAEGYSVSREKKESFPLTVTSAQKNPTAFYLCATSPGQPGNTIYFGEGSWLTVV.